This record looks at one T cell receptor beta chain sequence and its context. Its antigen is currently unknown. In germline, CDR1 is SGHTA, CDR2 FQGTGA. The V and J ends lost 5 bases and 4 bases respectively, with 11 bases between them. CDR3 length equals 13 residues. The record originates from a study of T-cell memory formation after mild COVID-19. After 5'RACE with constant-segment primers, TCR alpha and TCR beta cDNA libraries carrying sample barcodes and UMIs were obtained. TCRdb ran MiXCR on the 5' RACE reads and lists one entry per CDR3 protein. Of 110,000 or so distinct CDR3 sequences listed, 15% to 20% are singletons. General study findings and limits: The main location of contracting CD4+ clones was CM and EM, and that of contracting CD8+ clones was EMRA. Memory cells collected pre-infection included some clones that later responded, suggesting cross-reactive memory joined. Second-wave clones that peaked on day 37 lacked confirmed SARS-CoV-2 specificity.

The chain uses TRBV7-3 and TRBJ2-5; D not resolved. Sequenced sample: PBMCs or a T cell subset sorted from them (not recorded which). The sequence was obtained from a man younger than 35 who had mild COVID-19 (a few samples of this study predate the infection). Cell type and time point are not known. CDR3 loop: CASSPETGETQYF. The CDR3 DNA reads TGTGCCAGCAGCCCCGAAACGGGAGAGACCCAGTACTTC.